This entry is about one TCR beta chain. This sample is drawn from a study of blood T cell repertoires in COVID-19. Across the whole study: Both acute and convalescent COVID-19 samples were obtained from the United States, Italy and Spain.

Sequenced by immunoSEQ multiplex PCR; TCRdb stores in-frame clones only, minus some. The sample contains under 250,000 clones, around 84% of which appear only once. The origin of this receptor is a woman aged 70 to 79 with active or convalescent COVID-19. Sequenced input: peripheral blood.

The CDR3 region is CASTSAGTSGANVLTF. As DNA, the CDR3 is TGTGCCAGCACCTCGGCGGGGACTTCGGGGGCCAACGTCCTGACTTTC. This chain connects TRBV3-1 (or the pseudogene TRBV3-2) to TRBJ2-6; D is possibly TRBD2 (6 bases). Trimming left V 7 bases short and J 4 bases short, with 17 bases between. This CDR3 is 16 amino acids long. CDR1 is LGHDT, CDR2 YNNKEL, per germline (reference sequence).